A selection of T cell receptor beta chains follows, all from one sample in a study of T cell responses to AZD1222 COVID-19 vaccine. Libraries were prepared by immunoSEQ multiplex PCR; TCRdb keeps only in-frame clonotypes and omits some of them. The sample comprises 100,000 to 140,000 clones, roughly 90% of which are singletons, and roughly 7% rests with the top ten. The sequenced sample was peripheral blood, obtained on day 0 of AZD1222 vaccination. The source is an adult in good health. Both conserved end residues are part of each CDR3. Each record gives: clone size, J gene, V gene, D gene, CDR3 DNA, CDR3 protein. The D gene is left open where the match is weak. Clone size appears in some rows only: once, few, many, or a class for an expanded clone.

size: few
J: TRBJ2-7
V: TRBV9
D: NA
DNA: TGTGCCAGCAGCCCCACCGGGGGCGGCCACGAGCAGTACTTC
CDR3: CASSPTGGGHEQYF

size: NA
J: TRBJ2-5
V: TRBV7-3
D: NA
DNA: TGTGCCAGCAGCCGCTTGGGCGAGTCAGGGACCCAGTACTTC
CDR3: CASSRLGESGTQYF

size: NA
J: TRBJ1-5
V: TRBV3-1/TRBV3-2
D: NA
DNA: TGTGCCAGCAGCCATGCCGACCAGCCCCAGCATTTT
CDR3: CASSHADQPQHF

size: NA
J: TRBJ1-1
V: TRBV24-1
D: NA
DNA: TGTGCCACCAGTGATCAGGGTGAAGCTTTCTTT
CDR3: CATSDQGEAFF

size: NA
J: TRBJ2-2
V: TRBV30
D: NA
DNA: TGTGCCTGGAGAGTCGGAGCGAACACCGGGGAGCTGTTTTTT
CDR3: CAWRVGANTGELFF

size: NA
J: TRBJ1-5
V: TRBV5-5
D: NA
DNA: TGTGCCAGCAGCGGGGACGGCAATCAGCCCCAGCATTTT
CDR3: CASSGDGNQPQHF

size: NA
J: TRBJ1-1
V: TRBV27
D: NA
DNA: TGTGCCAGCAGTTTATATGAAGGGAGGCTTGAAGCTTTCTTT
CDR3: CASSLYEGRLEAFF

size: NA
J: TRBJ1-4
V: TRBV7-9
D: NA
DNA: TGTGCCAGCAGCTTCCCGGACAGTAATGAAAAACTGTTTTTT
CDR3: CASSFPDSNEKLFF

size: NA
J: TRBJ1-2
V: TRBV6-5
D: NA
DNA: TGTGCCAGCAGTCCAACAACAGGAATCTATGGCTACACCTTC
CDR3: CASSPTTGIYGYTF

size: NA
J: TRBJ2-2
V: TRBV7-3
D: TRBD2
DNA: TGTGCCAGCAGCCCGACCAATAGCGGGAGGAACACCGGGGAGCTGTTTTTT
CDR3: CASSPTNSGRNTGELFF

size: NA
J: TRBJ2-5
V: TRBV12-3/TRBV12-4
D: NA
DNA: TGTGCCAGCAGTTTGAACGGACAAGAGACCCAGTACTTC
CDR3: CASSLNGQETQYF

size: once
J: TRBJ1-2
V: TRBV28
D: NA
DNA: TGTGCCAGCAGTTATGGTGGTAACTATGGCTACACCTTC
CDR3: CASSYGGNYGYTF

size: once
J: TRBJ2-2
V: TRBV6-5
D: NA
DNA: TGTGCCAGCTTTGGAACAGGCGGTACCGGGGAGCTGTTTTTT
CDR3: CASFGTGGTGELFF

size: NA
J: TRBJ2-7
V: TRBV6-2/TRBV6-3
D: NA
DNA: TGTGCCAGCAGTATCCTCTACGAGCAGTACTTC
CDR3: CASSILYEQYF

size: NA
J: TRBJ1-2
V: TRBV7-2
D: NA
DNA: TGTGCCAGCAGCCCGGACCGAAACTATGGCTACACCTTC
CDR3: CASSPDRNYGYTF